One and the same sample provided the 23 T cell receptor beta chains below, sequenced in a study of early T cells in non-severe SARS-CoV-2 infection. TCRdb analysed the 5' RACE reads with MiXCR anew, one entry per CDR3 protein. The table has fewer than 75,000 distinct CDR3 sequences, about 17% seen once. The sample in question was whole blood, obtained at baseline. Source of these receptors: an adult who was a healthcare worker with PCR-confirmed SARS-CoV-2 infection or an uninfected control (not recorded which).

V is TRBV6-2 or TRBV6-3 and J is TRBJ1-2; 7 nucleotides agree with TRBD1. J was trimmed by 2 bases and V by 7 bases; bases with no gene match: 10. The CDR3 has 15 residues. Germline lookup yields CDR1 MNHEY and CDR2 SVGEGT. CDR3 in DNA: TGTGCCAGCACCGGGACAGCAAAAGGGAACTATGGCTACACCTTC. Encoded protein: CASTGTAKGNYGYTF.

In nucleotides, the CDR3 is TGTGCCAGCAGCTTTTCAGGCGCAGCCACTATGGGCTACACCTTC. Its translation: CASSFSGAATMGYTF. The genes are TRBV5-6 and TRBJ1-2; the D is unclear. CDR3 size: 15 residues. CDR1 and CDR2 from the germline V gene are SGHDT and YYEEEE. Trimming pared 2 bases from V and 8 bases from J, leaving 19 bases between.

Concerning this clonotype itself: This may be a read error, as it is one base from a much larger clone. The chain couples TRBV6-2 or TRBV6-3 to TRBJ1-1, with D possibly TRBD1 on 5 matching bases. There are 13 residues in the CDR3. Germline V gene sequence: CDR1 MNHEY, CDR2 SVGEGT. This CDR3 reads CASSSLGGTEVFF. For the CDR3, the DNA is TGTGCCAGCAGTTCCCTGGGGGGAACTGAAGTTTTCTTT.

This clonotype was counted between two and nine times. For the CDR3, the DNA is TGTGCCAGCGGGCAGTCTGGAAAACTGTTTTTT. As protein: CASGQSGKLFF. This rearrangement joins TRBV2 to TRBJ1-4, with D unresolved. Trimming stripped 8 bases from V and 10 bases from J, with 11 bases between. CDR3 length: 11 amino acids. Germline loops: CDR1 SNHLY, CDR2 FYNNEI.

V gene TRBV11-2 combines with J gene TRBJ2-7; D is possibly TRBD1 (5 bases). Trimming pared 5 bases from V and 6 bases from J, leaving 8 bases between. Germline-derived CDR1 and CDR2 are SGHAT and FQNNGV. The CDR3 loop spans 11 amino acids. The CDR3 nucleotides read TGTGCCAGCAGCCATGACAGCGAGCAGTACTTC. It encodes CASSHDSEQYF.

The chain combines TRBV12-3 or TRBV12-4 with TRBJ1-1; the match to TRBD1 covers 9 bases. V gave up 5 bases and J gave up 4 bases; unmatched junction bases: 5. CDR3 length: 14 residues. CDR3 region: CASSNQQGATEAFF. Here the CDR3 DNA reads TGTGCCAGCAGTAACCAACAGGGGGCCACTGAAGCTTTCTTT.

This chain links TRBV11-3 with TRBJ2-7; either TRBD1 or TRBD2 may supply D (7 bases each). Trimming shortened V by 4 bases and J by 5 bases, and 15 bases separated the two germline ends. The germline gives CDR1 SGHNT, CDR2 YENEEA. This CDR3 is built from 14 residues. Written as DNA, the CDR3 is TGTGCCAGCAGCTCGACAGGGAGGGAACACGAGCAGTACTTC. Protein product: CASSSTGREHEQYF. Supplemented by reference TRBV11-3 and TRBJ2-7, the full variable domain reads EAGVVQSPRYKIIEKKQPVAFWCNPISGHNTLYWYLQNLGQGPELLIRYENEEAVDDSQLPKDRFSAERLKGVDSTLKIQPAELGDSAVYLCASSSTGREHEQYFGPGTRLTVT.

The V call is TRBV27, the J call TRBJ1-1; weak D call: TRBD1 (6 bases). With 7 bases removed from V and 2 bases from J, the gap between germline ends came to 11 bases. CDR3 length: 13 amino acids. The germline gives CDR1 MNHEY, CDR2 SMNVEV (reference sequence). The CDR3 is CASTTRGNTEAFF. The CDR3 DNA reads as TGTGCCAGCACCACCAGGGGTAACACTGAAGCTTTCTTT.

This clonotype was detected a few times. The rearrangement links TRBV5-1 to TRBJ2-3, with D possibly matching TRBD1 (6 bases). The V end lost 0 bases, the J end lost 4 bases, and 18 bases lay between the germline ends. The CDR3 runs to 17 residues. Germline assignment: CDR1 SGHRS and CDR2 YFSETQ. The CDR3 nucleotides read TGCGCCAGCAGCTTGGTGGTGGGACAACAGCATGCAGATACGCAGTATTTT. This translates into CASSLVVGQQHADTQYF.

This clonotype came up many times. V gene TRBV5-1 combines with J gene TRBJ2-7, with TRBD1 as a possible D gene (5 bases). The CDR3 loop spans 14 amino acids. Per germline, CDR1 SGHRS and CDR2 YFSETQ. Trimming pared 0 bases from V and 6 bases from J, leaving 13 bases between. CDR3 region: CASSLALRDGEQYF. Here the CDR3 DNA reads TGCGCCAGCAGCTTGGCCCTCAGGGATGGCGAGCAGTACTTC. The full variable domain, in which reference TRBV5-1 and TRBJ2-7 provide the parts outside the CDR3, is KAGVTQTPRYLIKTRGQQVTLSCSPISGHRSVSWYQQTPGQGLQFLFEYFSETQRNKGNFPGRFSGRQFSNSRSEMNVSTLELGDSALYLCASSLALRDGEQYFGPGTRLTVT.

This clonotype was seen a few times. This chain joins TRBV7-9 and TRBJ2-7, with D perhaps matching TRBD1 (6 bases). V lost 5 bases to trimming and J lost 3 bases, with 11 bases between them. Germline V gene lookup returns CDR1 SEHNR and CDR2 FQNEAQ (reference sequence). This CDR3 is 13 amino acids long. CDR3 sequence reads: CASSPPTGYEQYF. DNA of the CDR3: TGTGCCAGCAGCCCACCGACAGGCTACGAGCAGTACTTC.

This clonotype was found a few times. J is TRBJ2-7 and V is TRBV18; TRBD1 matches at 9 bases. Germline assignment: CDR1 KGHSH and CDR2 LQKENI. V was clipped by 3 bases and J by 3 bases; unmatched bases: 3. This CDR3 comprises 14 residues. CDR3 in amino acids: CASSPGQGFYEQYF. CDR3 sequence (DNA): TGTGCCAGCTCACCCGGACAGGGGTTCTACGAGCAGTACTTC.

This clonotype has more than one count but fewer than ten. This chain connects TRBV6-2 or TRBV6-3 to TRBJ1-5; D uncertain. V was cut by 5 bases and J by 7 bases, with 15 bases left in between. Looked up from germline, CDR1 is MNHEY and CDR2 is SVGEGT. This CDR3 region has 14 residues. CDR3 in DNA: TGTGCCAGCAGTACTGATCTGGGTAACCAGCCCCAGCATTTT. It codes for CASSTDLGNQPQHF.

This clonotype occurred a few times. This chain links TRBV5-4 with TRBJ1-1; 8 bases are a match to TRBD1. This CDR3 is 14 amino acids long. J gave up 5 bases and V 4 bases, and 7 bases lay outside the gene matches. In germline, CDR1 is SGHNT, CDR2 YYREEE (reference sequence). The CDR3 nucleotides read TGTGCCAGCAGCGGAAGGACAGGGCTTACTGAAGCTTTCTTT. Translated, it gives CASSGRTGLTEAFF.

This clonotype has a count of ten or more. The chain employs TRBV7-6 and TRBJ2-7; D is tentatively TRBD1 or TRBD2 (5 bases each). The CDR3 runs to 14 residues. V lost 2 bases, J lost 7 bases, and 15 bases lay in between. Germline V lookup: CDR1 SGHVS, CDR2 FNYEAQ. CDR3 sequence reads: CASSLKGRNGEQYF. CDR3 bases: TGTGCCAGCAGCTTAAAGGGACGGAACGGGGAGCAGTACTTC. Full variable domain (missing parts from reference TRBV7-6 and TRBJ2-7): GAGVSQSPRYKVTKRGQDVALRCDPISGHVSLYWYRQALGQGPEFLTYFNYEAQQDKSGLPNDRFSAERPEGSISTLTIQRTEQRDSAMYRCASSLKGRNGEQYFGPGTRLTVT.

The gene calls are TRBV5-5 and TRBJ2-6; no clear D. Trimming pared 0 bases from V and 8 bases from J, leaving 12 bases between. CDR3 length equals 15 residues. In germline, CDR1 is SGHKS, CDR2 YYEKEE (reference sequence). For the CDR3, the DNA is TGTGCCAGCAGCTTGGTTTTTGGGGAAACCAACGTCCTGACTTTC. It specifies CASSLVFGETNVLTF.

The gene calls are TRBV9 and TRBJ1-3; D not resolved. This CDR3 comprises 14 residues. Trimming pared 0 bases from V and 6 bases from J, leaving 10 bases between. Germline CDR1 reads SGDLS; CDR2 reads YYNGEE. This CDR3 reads CASSVGQRSNTIYF. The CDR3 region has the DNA TGTGCCAGCAGCGTAGGGCAGAGATCAAACACCATATATTTT.

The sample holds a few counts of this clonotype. DNA of the CDR3: TGTGCCAGCAGCCAGGGACTAGCGCCCACCGGGGAGCTGTTTTTT. Translation gives CASSQGLAPTGELFF. The chain has TRBV11-2 and TRBJ2-2; the match to TRBD2 covers 10 bases. The CDR3 runs to 15 residues. The germline V gene encodes CDR1 SGHAT and CDR2 FQNNGV. The ends lost 5 bases at V and 4 bases at J; junction bases unmatched: 4.

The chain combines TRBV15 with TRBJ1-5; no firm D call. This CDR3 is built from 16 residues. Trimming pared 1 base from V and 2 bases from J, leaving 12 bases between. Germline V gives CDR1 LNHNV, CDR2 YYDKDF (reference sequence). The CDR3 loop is CATSRAPKRGNQPQHF. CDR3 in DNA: TGTGCCACCAGCAGAGCCCCAAAAAGGGGCAATCAGCCCCAGCATTTT. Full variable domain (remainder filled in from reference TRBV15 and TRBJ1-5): DAMVIQNPRYQVTQFGKPVTLSCSQTLNHNVMYWYQQKSSQAPKLLFHYYDKDFNNEADTPDNFQSRRPNTSFCFLDIRSPGLGDTAMYLCATSRAPKRGNQPQHFGDGTRLSIL.

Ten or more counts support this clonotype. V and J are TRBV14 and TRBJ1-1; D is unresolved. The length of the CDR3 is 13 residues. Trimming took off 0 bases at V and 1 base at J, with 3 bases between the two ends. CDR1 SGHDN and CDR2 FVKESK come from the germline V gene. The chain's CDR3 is CASSQEANTEAFF. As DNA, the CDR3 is TGTGCCAGCAGCCAAGAGGCGAACACTGAAGCTTTCTTT.

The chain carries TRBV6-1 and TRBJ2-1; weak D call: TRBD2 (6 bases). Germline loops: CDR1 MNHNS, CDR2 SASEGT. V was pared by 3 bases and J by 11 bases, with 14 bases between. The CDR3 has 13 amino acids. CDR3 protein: CASSEEGSNKQFF. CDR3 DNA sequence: TGTGCCAGCAGTGAGGAGGGTTCGAATAAGCAGTTCTTC.

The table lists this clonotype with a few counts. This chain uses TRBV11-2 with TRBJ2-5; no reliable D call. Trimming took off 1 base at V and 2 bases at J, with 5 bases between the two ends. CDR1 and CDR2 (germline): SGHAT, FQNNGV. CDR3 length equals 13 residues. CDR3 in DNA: TGTGCCAGCAGCTTAGGGGAACAAGAGACCCAGTACTTC. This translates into CASSLGEQETQYF.

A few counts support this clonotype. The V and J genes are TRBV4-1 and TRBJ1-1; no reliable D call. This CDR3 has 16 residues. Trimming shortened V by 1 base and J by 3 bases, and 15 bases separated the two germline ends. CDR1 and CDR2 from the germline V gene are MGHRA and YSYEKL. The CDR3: CASSQVRRDEHTEAFF. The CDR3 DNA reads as TGCGCCAGCAGCCAAGTTCGTAGGGATGAGCACACTGAAGCTTTCTTT.